This T cell receptor (beta chain) was retrieved from a study of blood T cell repertoires in COVID-19 (dated by TCRdb to about 2020). In the study overall: Collaborator samples came from the United States, Italy and Spain and covered acute and convalescent phases of COVID-19. The prospective study material was composed of cDNA or gDNA derived from T cells, B-cell-depleted T cells, or PBMCs. Deeply sampled blood TCRbeta repertoires from subjects exposed to, actively infected with, or recovered from COVID-19 were included in the dataset. The repertoires were made available in a free public database intended to serve as a resource for research on the immune response to SARS-CoV-2. Samples were obtained from the ongoing ImmuneRACE study (first 160 participants) and from 1,254 subjects provided by 6 global collaborators. A de-identified subject ID, COVID-19 status, age in years and sex were almost always included in the sample metadata. Where HLA class I and class II types were available, the types were taken from metadata supplied by the sample provider, not from assay-based typing.

CDR1 and CDR2 are drawn from the germline V gene: SGHRS, YFSETQ. Spanning cysteine to phenylalanine, the CDR3 consists of 15 amino acids. This entry keeps only the CDR3 DNA: 45 bases, framed from base 1. V is pared back by 1 base and J by 4 bases, with 11 bases lying between the germline termini. As regards this clone: No cognate antigen has been identified for it. Within one base of it there is no much larger clone, and no base qualities were kept.

The immunoSEQ Assay, a bias-controlled multiplex PCR, was used to amplify TCRbeta CDR3 regions from genomic DNA. Regarding the original processing steps: The number of nucleated cells in each sample was estimated by amplification of reference gene primers within the assay. To quantify the absolute abundance of each unique TCRbeta CDR3 rearrangement, sequence reads were collapsed and filtered. For each sample, productive Simpson clonality was calculated as the square root of Simpson's diversity index over productive rearrangements. The source is immuneACCESS, and TCRdb retained only in-frame sequences with V and J called. Part of the clones is not carried over; for the studies checked, unresolved V genes explain less than half of this, and the remainder is unexplained. V and J calls and clone size are copied from that table; D and trimming were computed from the DNA. The sample profile shows around 120,000 clones; 88% of them were found once. 1.5% to 1.7% of the sample is taken by the ten largest.

Study-level results and caveats: The quantity of clinical and demographic metadata differed by source and by participant and was supplied without curation.

Each collaborating institution followed its own protocols to collect whole blood in K2EDTA tubes. For TCRbeta analysis, collaborator samples were shipped as frozen whole blood, as isolated PBMCs, or as DNA extracted from either sample type. Material: peripheral blood. The receptor was derived from a human donor in a cohort sampled during active COVID-19. Here the chain combines TRBV5-1 and TRBJ2-2; perhaps TRBD1 is the D gene, with 6 bases matching. The DNA reads TGCGCCAGCAGCTTGAGTCAGGGGAGCACCGGGGAGCTGTTTTTT. The translation is CASSLSQGSTGELFF.